These 21 T cell receptor beta chains share one sample of origin, sequenced in a study of blood T cell repertoires in COVID-19. Profiled with immunoSEQ multiplex PCR; TCRdb holds only in-frame clones, not every one. The table shows approximately 59,000 clones, with over 75% occurring only once. The sequencing input was peripheral blood. All receptors come from an elderly woman with acute or convalescent COVID-19.

This clone is a singleton in its sample. The CDR3 DNA reads TGCGCCAGCAGCTTGGAACCTGGGGGCTTAGGGCAACAGACGGGTGGCTACACCTTC. Translation gives CASSLEPGGLGQQTGGYTF. The chain couples TRBV5-1 to TRBJ1-2; D might be TRBD1 (6 bases). Trimming took 0 bases from V and 7 from J, leaving 28 bases between them. Germline V gives CDR1 SGHRS, CDR2 YFSETQ. The CDR3 spans 19 residues.

This clone was detected only a few times. The rearrangement joins TRBV30 to TRBJ1-6; D ambiguous. V lost 7 bases and J lost 9, with 16 bases in between. In germline, CDR1 is GTSNPN, CDR2 SVGIG (reference sequence). The CDR3 is 13 residues long. In DNA form, the CDR3 reads TGTGCCTCCTTGGTGGCAGTTGGTTCACCCCTCCACTTT. This codes for CASLVAVGSPLHF.

This chain uses TRBV6-4 with TRBJ1-2; D uncertain. CDR1 and CDR2 from the germline V gene are MRHNA and SNTAGT. The V end lost 4 bases, the J end lost 8 bases, and 14 bases lay between the germline ends. This CDR3 contains 13 residues. This chain's CDR3 is CASSASPRRGYTF. The CDR3 nucleotides read TGTGCCAGCAGTGCGTCCCCTCGGCGGGGCTACACCTTC.

This clone was seen once. The CDR3 DNA reads TGTGCCAGCAGTACCCGAGAGAACACTGAAGCTTTCTTT. It specifies CASSTRENTEAFF. V is TRBV6-5 and J is TRBJ1-1; no clear D gene. The CDR3 is 13 residues long. Trimming pared 5 bases from V and 1 base from J, leaving 8 bases between. Germline CDR1 is MNHEY and CDR2 is SVGAGI.

This clone has only one observation. The J gene is TRBJ1-5, the V gene TRBV6-2 or TRBV6-3, with a weak D call TRBD1 (6 bases). V dropped 3 bases and J dropped 7 bases, with 13 bases sitting between them. The CDR3 consists of 14 residues. Germline loops: CDR1 MNHEY, CDR2 SVGEGT. CDR3 bases: TGTGCCAGCAGTTATGGGGGGGCTAGGCAGCCCCAGCATTTT. Protein: CASSYGGARQPQHF.

The sample holds a few counts of this clone. The V gene is TRBV11-1, the J gene TRBJ2-7; a possible D gene is TRBD1 (5 bases). CDR1 SGHAT and CDR2 FQDESV come from the germline V gene (reference sequence). The CDR3 extends over 13 amino acids. Trimming removed 6 bases from V and 0 bases from J, with 9 bases in between. Written as DNA, the CDR3 is TGTGCCAGCAGATACGACAGCTCCTACGAGCAGTACTTC. Protein: CASRYDSSYEQYF.

This clone was seen once. The chain has TRBV19 and TRBJ1-3; D call uncertain. The CDR3 length is 15 residues. Trimming shortened V by 5 bases and J by 0 bases, and 11 bases separated the two germline ends. Germline CDR1 reads LNHDA; CDR2 reads SQIVND (reference sequence). The CDR3 DNA sequence: TGTGCCAGTAGTGACGCAGGCACCTCTGGAAACACCATATATTTT. Residues: CASSDAGTSGNTIYF.

The chain has TRBV19 and TRBJ2-3, with D tentatively TRBD2 (5 bases). Germline V gene lookup returns CDR1 LNHDA and CDR2 SQIVND (reference sequence). The CDR3 runs to 14 residues. The V gene lost 6 bases and the J gene lost 2 bases, with 12 bases spanning the gap. The CDR3, as DNA: TGTGCCAGTAGCCAGCCAGCGGACACAGATACGCAGTATTTT. Translated: CASSQPADTDTQYF.

This clone came up a few times. V gene TRBV5-4 combines with J gene TRBJ2-3; D possibly corresponds to TRBD1 (6 bases). This CDR3 contains 12 residues. Germline CDR1 reads SGHNT; CDR2 reads YYREEE (reference sequence). The CDR3 DNA sequence: TGTGCAACCGGGACAAACACAGATACGCAGTATTTT. Translation gives CATGTNTDTQYF.

The chain carries TRBV6-5 and TRBJ2-1, with D possibly matching TRBD2 (5 bases). V lost 6 bases to trimming and J lost 7 bases, with 13 bases between them. Germline V gene sequence: CDR1 MNHEY, CDR2 SVGAGI. The CDR3 is made up of 13 amino acids. DNA for the CDR3: TGTGCCAGCAGCTCAGGACTGGGGAATGAGCAGTTCTTC. Protein: CASSSGLGNEQFF.

The genes are TRBV27 and TRBJ2-6; 11 bases match TRBD1. The CDR3 runs to 18 residues. Trimming removed 2 bases from V and 1 base from J; junction bases left unmatched: 4. Germline CDR1 reads MNHEY; CDR2 reads SMNVEV (reference sequence). DNA of the CDR3: TGTGCCAGCAGTTTAAGGACAGGGGGCGTATCTGGGGCCAACGTCCTGACTTTC. Protein product: CASSLRTGGVSGANVLTF. The full variable domain, its missing parts supplied by reference TRBV27 and TRBJ2-6, is EAQVTQNPRYLITVTGKKLTVTCSQNMNHEYMSWYRQDPGLGLRQIYYSMNVEVTDKGDVPEGYKVSRKEKRNFPLILESPSPNQTSLYFCASSLRTGGVSGANVLTFGAGSRLTVL.

This chain uses TRBV13 with TRBJ2-3; 14 bases are a match to TRBD2. J gave up 6 bases and V 5 bases, and 7 bases lay outside the gene matches. The CDR3 totals 16 residues. Germline CDR1 reads PRHDT; CDR2 reads FYEKMQ (reference sequence). The CDR3 spells CASSPGTSGSPDTQYF. The CDR3, as DNA: TGTGCCAGCAGCCCGGGGACTAGCGGGAGTCCGGATACGCAGTATTTT.

The chain couples TRBV20-1 to TRBJ2-1, with TRBD2 as a possible D gene (5 bases). This CDR3 is 10 amino acids long. V was pared by 7 bases and J by 7 bases, with 8 bases between. From germline, CDR1 is DFQATT and CDR2 SNEGSKA (reference sequence). The CDR3: CSGSGNEQFF. DNA for the CDR3: TGCAGTGGAAGCGGTAATGAGCAGTTCTTC.

This clone was seen a few times. The chain links TRBV7-2 to TRBJ2-1, with unresolved D. Trimming pared 0 bases from V and 6 bases from J, leaving 9 bases between. The CDR3 contains 14 residues. Per the germline V gene, CDR1 is SGHTA and CDR2 is FQGNSA. The CDR3 reads CASSLASRINEQFF. The CDR3 bases are TGTGCCAGCAGCTTAGCTAGCAGAATCAATGAGCAGTTCTTC.

The CDR3 sequence is CASSYGDRGDTEAFF. As DNA, the CDR3 is TGTGCCAGCAGTTACGGGGACAGGGGAGACACTGAAGCTTTCTTT. J is TRBJ1-1 and V is TRBV6-5; 10 bases map to TRBD1. This CDR3 spans 15 amino acids. Germline V gene sequence: CDR1 MNHEY, CDR2 SVGAGI. Unmatched junction bases numbered 3, after V lost 2 bases and J lost 3 bases.

The table lists this clone with a few counts. The chain couples TRBV7-9 to TRBJ2-7, with TRBD2 matching 13 bases. The CDR3 covers 15 residues. Per the germline V gene, CDR1 is SEHNR and CDR2 is FQNEAQ (reference sequence). J gave up 4 bases and V 1 base, and 1 base lay outside the gene matches. CDR3 protein: CASSLETSGGYEQYF. CDR3 DNA sequence: TGTGCCAGCAGCTTAGAGACTAGCGGGGGGTACGAGCAGTACTTC.

The rearrangement uses TRBV18 and TRBJ1-1, with D hard to call. Germline loops: CDR1 KGHSH, CDR2 LQKENI. Trimming cost V 0 bases and J 9 bases, with 11 bases left between them. The CDR3 loop spans 13 amino acids. The CDR3 DNA reads as TGTGCCAGCTCACCACCGACGGGTAGTCAAGCTTTCTTT. Its translation: CASSPPTGSQAFF.

The chain is built from TRBV28 and TRBJ1-5, with D unresolved. This CDR3 comprises 14 residues. Between the trimmed V and J ends, which lost 7 bases and 0 bases, there was a span of 10 bases. Looked up from germline, CDR1 is MDHEN and CDR2 is SYDVKM. The CDR3 nucleotides read TGTGCCAGCAAGCAGGTATTTAGCAATCAGCCCCAGCATTTT. Amino acids: CASKQVFSNQPQHF.

The chain uses TRBV5-1 and TRBJ1-2; possibly TRBD1 for D (6 bases). CDR1 SGHRS and CDR2 YFSETQ come from the germline V gene. The CDR3 is 13 residues long. Trimming took off 4 bases at V and 2 bases at J, with 9 bases between the two ends. The CDR3 here is CASSPTGNYGYTF. CDR3 coding DNA: TGCGCCAGCAGCCCCACAGGGAACTATGGCTACACCTTC.

This chain uses TRBV7-9 with TRBJ2-3; TRBD1 is a possible D gene (6 bases). CDR1 is SEHNR and CDR2 is FQNEAQ in the germline V gene (reference sequence). V was clipped by 2 bases and J by 2 bases, with 14 bases between them. The CDR3 sequence is 16 residues long. DNA of the CDR3: TGTGCCAGCAGCTTACAAGGGACAAAATACACAGATACGCAGTATTTT. This codes for CASSLQGTKYTDTQYF.

This clone was seen just once. The chain employs TRBV24-1 and TRBJ2-1; 16 bases agree with TRBD2. CDR1 and CDR2 from the germline V gene are KGHDR and SFDVKD. V dropped 9 bases and J dropped 3; count of bases not matched to a gene: 4. This CDR3 is 16 amino acids long. Here the CDR3 reads CATAGTSGGDYNEQFF. The CDR3 coding sequence is TGTGCCACCGCCGGGACTAGCGGGGGGGACTACAATGAGCAGTTCTTC.